The present entry profiles one T cell receptor beta chain with its context. The antigen is undetermined. Reverse transcription of roughly 0.5 to 1 ug RNA used random hexamers. TCRdb reanalysed the immunoSEQ multiplex PCR reads using MiXCR and keeps one entry per CDR3 protein. The table lists just under 95,000 distinct CDR3 sequences, over 90% of them singletons, with about 0.28% in the top ten. These data are taken from a study of CD8 T cells in Susac syndrome. Study-wide findings and caveats: Clonal expansion was absent from the CD4+ T cell repertoires in Susac syndrome.

The receptor was derived from a human donor with Susac syndrome. Source material: CD4+ T cells from PBMCs.

In DNA form, the CDR3 reads TGTGCCAGCAGCCAAAACTCGGGACTGAACACCATATATTTT. This codes for CASSQNSGLNTIYF. The rearrangement uses TRBV14 and TRBJ1-3, with a possible D match to TRBD1 (5 bases). Trimming shortened V by 2 bases and J by 7 bases, and 12 bases separated the two germline ends. The CDR3 runs to 14 residues. The germline V gene encodes CDR1 SGHDN and CDR2 FVKESK. Supplemented by reference TRBV14 and TRBJ1-3, the full variable domain reads EAGVTQFPSHSVIEKGQTVTLRCDPISGHDNLYWYRRVMGKEIKFLLHFVKESKQDESGMPNNRFLAERTGGTYSTLKVQPAELEDSGVYFCASSQNSGLNTIYFGEGSWLTVV.